This T cell receptor beta chain was retrieved from a study of T cells in Graves' hyperthyroidism and ophthalmopathy. V was trimmed by 5 bases and J by 11 bases, leaving 14 bases between them. The CDR3 extends over 13 amino acids. CDR1 is KGHDR and CDR2 is SFDVKD in the germline V gene. TCR beta CDR3 regions were amplified from RNA transcripts. Primed by the HTBI set, a first-round RT-PCR was run on the TCR CDR3. TCRdb reanalysed the multiplex PCR reads using MiXCR and keeps one entry per CDR3 protein. Of hundreds of thousands of distinct CDR3 sequences in the sample, just over 45% were seen once. The TCR originated in a woman under 30 with Graves' hyperthyroidism. The chain has TRBV24-1 and TRBJ2-2; the D gene could be TRBD1 or TRBD2 (5 bases each). Input material: peripheral blood or thyroid tissue (not recorded which). The CDR3 spells CATSGFGTGELFF. The CDR3, as DNA: TGTGCCACCAGTGGCTTCGGGACGGGCGAGCTGTTTTTT.